Listed below are T cell receptor beta chains from one sample, sequenced in a study of blood T cell repertoires in COVID-19. Assay used: immunoSEQ multiplex PCR; TCRdb lists only in-frame clones, some missing. The sample includes approximately 74,000 clones, 65% to 85% of them seen just once. Material for sequencing was peripheral blood. The receptors come from a man aged 55 to 70 with acute or convalescent COVID-19. The CDR3 runs from the conserved cysteine through the conserved F or W.

v_call cdr3_aa
TRBV9 CASSAGQGAAIGEKLFF
TRBV12-3/TRBV12-4 CASRGQSNQPQHF
TRBV19 CASTPLDRAGQPQHF
TRBV18 CASSPRGTGNQPQHF
TRBV6-5 CASSYSMSENTGELFF
TRBV19 CASSKTETYGYTF
TRBV5-1 CASSYGGNYGYTF
TRBV7-9 CASSLGVGTEAFF
TRBV7-9 CASSPGQGLGTEAFF
TRBV18 CASSPTGLSGNTIYF
TRBV5-6 CASSPDATNYGYTF
TRBV5-1 CASSPGTGGDSPLHF
TRBV5-8 CASSYGRLEGETEAFF
TRBV29-1 CSATGTGPYQPQHF
TRBV30 CAWERRNTEAFF
TRBV6-5 CASSPIGVVSYEQYF
TRBV2 CASFSLAYNEQFF
TRBV5-1 CASSLDSLAGGNTIYF
TRBV6-6 CASRPPGQGSEGYTF
TRBV7-2 CASSSKGVVTGELFF
TRBV7-2 CASSLVVSVQPQHF
TRBV7-2 CASSLGLAGLGELFF
TRBV19 CASSMDIQETQYF
TRBV5-5 CASSLVYSLNQPQHF
TRBV5-1 CASSPGRESGNTIYF
TRBV4-1 CASSQDSRSRPHF
TRBV4-1 CASSDVREEKLFF
TRBV6-2/TRBV6-3 CASSGGVYGYTF